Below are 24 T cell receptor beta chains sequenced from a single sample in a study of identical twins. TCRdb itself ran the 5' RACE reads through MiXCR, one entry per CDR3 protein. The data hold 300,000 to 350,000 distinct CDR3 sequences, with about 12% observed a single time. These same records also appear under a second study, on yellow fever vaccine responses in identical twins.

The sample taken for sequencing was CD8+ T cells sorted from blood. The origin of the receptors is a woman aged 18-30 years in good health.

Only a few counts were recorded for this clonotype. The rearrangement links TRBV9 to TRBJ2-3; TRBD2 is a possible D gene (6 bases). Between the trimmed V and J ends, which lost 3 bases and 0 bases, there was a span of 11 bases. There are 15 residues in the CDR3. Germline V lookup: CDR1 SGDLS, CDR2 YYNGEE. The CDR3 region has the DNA TGTGCCAGCAGCGCCGCAGGGACTAGCACAGATACGCAGTATTTT. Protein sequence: CASSAAGTSTDTQYF.

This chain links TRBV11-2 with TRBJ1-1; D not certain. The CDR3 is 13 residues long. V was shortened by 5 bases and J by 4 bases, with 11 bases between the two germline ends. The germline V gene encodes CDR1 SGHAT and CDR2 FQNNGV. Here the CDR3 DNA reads TGTGCCAGCAGCCAAAGAGCAGGCACTGAAGCTTTCTTT. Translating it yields CASSQRAGTEAFF.

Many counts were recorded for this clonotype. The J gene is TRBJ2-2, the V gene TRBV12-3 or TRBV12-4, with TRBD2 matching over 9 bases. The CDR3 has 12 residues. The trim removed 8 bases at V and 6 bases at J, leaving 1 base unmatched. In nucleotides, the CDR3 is TGTGCCAGCGCGGGGGGGGCCGGGGAGCTGTTTTTT. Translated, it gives CASAGGAGELFF.

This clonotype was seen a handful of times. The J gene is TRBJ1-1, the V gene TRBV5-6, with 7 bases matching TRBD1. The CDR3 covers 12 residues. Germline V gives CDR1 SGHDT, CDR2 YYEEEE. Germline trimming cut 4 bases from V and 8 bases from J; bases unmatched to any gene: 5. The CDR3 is CASSVTGSEAFF. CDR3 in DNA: TGTGCCAGCAGCGTGACAGGGTCAGAAGCTTTCTTT.

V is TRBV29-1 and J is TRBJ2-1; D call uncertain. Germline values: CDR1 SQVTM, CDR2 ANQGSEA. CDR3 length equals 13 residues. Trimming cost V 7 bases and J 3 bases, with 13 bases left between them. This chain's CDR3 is CSGSRDDYNEQFF. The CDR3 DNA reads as TGCAGCGGAAGCCGCGACGACTACAATGAGCAGTTCTTC.

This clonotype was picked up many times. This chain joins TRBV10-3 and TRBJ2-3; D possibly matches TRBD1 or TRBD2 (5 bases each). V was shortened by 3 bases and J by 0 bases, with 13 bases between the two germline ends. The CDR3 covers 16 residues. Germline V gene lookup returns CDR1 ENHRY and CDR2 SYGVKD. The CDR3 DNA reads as TGTGCCATCAGTGACCCCGGGACCACTAGCACAGATACGCAGTATTTT. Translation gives CAISDPGTTSTDTQYF.

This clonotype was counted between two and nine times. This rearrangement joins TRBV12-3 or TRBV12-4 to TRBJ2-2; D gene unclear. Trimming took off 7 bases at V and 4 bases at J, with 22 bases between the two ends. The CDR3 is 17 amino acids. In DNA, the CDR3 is TGTGCCAGCACCCAGTTGTCTTTGGTGGAACGCACCGGGGAGCTGTTTTTT. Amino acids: CASTQLSLVERTGELFF.

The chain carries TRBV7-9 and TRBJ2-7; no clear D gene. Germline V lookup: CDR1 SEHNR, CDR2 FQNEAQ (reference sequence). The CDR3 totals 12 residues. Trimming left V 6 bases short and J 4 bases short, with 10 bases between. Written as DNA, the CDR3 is TGTGCCAGCAGTACCCGGTGGTACGAGCAGTACGTC. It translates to CASSTRWYEQYV.

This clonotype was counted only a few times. The CDR3 is CASSSGREIAKNIQYF. DNA of the CDR3: TGTGCCAGCAGTAGCGGGAGGGAAATAGCCAAAAACATTCAGTACTTC. This sequence joins TRBV28 and TRBJ2-4; 10 bases line up with TRBD2. Trimming removed 5 bases from V and 0 bases from J; junction bases left unmatched: 4. The CDR3 runs to 16 residues. Germline CDR1 reads MDHEN; CDR2 reads SYDVKM.

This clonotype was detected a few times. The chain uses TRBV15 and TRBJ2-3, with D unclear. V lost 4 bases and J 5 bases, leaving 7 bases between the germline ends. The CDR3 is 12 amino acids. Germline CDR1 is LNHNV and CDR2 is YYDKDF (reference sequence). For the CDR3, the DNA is TGTGCCACCAGCAACGTTGGAGATACGCAGTATTTT. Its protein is CATSNVGDTQYF.

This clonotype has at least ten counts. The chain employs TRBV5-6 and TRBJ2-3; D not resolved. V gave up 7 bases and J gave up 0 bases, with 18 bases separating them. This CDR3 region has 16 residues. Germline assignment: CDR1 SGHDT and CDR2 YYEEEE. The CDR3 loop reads CASGLNPGPSTDTQYF. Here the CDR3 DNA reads TGTGCCAGCGGCCTCAACCCCGGCCCTAGCACAGATACGCAGTATTTT.

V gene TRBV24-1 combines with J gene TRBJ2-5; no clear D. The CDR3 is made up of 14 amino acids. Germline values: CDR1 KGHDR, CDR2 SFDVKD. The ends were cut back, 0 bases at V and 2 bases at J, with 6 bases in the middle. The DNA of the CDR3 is TGTGCCACCAGTGATTTGGGCGCTCAAGAGACCCAGTACTTC. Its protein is CATSDLGAQETQYF.

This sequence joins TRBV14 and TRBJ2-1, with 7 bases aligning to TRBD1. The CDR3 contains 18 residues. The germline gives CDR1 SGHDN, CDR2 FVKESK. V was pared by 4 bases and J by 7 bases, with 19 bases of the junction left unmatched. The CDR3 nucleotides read TGTGCCAGCAGCCCAGCACAACCGACAGGGAACGGGTGGAATGAGCAGTTCTTC. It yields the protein CASSPAQPTGNGWNEQFF. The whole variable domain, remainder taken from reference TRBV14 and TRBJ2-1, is EAGVTQFPSHSVIEKGQTVTLRCDPISGHDNLYWYRRVMGKEIKFLLHFVKESKQDESGMPNNRFLAERTGGTYSTLKVQPAELEDSGVYFCASSPAQPTGNGWNEQFFGPGTRLTVL.

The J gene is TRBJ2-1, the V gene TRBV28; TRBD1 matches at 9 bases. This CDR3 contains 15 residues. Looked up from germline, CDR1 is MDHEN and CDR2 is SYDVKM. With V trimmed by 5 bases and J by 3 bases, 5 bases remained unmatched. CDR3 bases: TGTGCCAGCAGTCAAGACAGGGGGATCTACAATGAGCAGTTCTTC. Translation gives CASSQDRGIYNEQFF.

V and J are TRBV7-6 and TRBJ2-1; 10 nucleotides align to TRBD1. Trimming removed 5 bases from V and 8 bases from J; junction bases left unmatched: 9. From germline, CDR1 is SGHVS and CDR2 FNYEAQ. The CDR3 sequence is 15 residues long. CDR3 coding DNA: TGTGCCAGCAGCCCCGAACCGGGACAGGGGTATGAGCAGTTCTTC. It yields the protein CASSPEPGQGYEQFF. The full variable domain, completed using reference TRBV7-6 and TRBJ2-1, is GAGVSQSPRYKVTKRGQDVALRCDPISGHVSLYWYRQALGQGPEFLTYFNYEAQQDKSGLPNDRFSAERPEGSISTLTIQRTEQRDSAMYRCASSPEPGQGYEQFFGPGTRLTVL.

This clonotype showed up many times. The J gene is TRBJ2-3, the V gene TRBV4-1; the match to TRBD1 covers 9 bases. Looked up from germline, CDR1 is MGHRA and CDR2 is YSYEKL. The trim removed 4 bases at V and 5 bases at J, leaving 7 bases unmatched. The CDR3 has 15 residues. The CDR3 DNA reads TGCGCCAGCAGCCCAAACAGGGGGCAGGGAGATACGCAGTATTTT. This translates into CASSPNRGQGDTQYF.

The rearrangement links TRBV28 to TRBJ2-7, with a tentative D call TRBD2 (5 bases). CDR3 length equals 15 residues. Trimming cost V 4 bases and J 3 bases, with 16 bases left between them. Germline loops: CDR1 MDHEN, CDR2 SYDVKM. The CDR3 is CASSSPREYGYEQYF. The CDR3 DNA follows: TGTGCCAGCAGTTCCCCCCGGGAATACGGCTACGAGCAGTACTTC.

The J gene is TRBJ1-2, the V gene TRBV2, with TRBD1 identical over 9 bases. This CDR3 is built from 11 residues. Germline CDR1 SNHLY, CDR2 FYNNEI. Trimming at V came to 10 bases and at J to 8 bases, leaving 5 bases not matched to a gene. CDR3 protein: CANHRGQGYTF. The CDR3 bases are TGTGCCAACCACAGGGGGCAAGGCTACACCTTC. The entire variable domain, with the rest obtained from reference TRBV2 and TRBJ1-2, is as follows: EPEVTQTPSHQVTQMGQEVILRCVPISNHLYFYWYRQILGQKVEFLVSFYNNEISEKSEIFDDQFSVERPDGSNFTLKIRSTKLEDSAMYFCANHRGQGYTFGSGTRLTVV.

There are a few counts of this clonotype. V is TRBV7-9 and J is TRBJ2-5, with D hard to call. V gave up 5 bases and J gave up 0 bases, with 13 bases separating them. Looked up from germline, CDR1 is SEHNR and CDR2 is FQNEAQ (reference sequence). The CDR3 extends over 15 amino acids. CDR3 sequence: CASSNTDGYQETQYF. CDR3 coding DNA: TGTGCCAGCAGCAACACCGACGGGTACCAAGAGACCCAGTACTTC.

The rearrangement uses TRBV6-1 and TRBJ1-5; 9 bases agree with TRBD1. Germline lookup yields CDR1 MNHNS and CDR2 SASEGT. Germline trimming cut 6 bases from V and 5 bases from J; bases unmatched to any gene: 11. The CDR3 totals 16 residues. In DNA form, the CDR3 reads TGTGCCAGCAGCCCTAAGGACAGGGGAAGGGATCAGCCCCAGCATTTT. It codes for CASSPKDRGRDQPQHF.

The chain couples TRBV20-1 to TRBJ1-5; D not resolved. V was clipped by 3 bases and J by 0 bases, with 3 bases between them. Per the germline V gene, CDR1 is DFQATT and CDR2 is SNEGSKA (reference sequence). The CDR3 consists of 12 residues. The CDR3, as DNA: TGCAGTGCTAGCGGTAGCAATCAGCCCCAGCATTTT. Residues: CSASGSNQPQHF.

The CDR3 reads CASSIGPLQPQHF. The CDR3 nucleotides read TGTGCCAGTAGTATAGGCCCTTTACAGCCCCAGCATTTT. The gene calls are TRBV19 and TRBJ1-5; D gene ambiguous. This CDR3 contains 13 residues. CDR1 is LNHDA, CDR2 SQIVND, per germline (reference sequence). The V gene lost 1 base and the J gene lost 7 bases, with 8 bases spanning the gap.

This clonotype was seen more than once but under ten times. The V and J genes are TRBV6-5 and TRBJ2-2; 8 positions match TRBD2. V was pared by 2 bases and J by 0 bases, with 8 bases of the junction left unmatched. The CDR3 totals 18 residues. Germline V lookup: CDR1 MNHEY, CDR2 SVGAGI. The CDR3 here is CASSYGVAGITNTGELFF. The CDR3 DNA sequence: TGTGCCAGCAGTTACGGGGTAGCGGGGATCACGAACACCGGGGAGCTGTTTTTT.

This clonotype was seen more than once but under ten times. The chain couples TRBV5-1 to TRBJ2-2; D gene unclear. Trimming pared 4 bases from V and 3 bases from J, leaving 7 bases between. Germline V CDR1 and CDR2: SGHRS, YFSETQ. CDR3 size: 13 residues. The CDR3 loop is CASSNDYTGELFF. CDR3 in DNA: TGCGCCAGCAGCAACGACTACACCGGGGAGCTGTTTTTT.